These 15 T cell receptor beta chains came from one sample sequenced in a study of PD-1 blockade in classical Hodgkin lymphoma. Every patient relapsed after autologous stem cell transplantation, and brentuximab vedotin exposure varied. Measured with immunoSEQ multiplex PCR; TCRdb has only the in-frame clones, and not every one. This sample has more than 10,000 clones, with 91% found just once. This material consisted of peripheral blood mononuclear cells (PBMCs), taken at baseline. All receptors derive from a human donor with classical Hodgkin lymphoma.

In regard to this clone: In the same sample, other DNA sequences code for this CDR3. The rearrangement uses TRBV29-1 and TRBJ2-2, with TRBD1 matching 7 bases. The CDR3 covers 13 residues. Germline-derived CDR1 and CDR2 are SQVTM and ANQGSEA. J was trimmed by 6 bases and V by 5 bases; bases with no gene match: 6. The DNA for the CDR3 is TGCAGCGTTCACAGGGGAGAGCCCGGGGAGCTGTTTTTT. Translating it yields CSVHRGEPGELFF.

The J gene is TRBJ1-2, the V gene TRBV30, with a tentative D call TRBD1 (6 bases). Trimming took off 8 bases at V and 7 bases at J, with 14 bases between the two ends. The CDR3 consists of 11 residues. CDR1 and CDR2 from the germline V gene are GTSNPN and SVGIG (reference sequence). In nucleotides, the CDR3 is TGTGCCCGCGGGAGGGGGGGTGGCTACACCTTC. Translation gives CARGRGGGYTF.

The V gene is TRBV5-1, the J gene TRBJ2-1; 7 nucleotides agree with TRBD1. Germline assignment: CDR1 SGHRS and CDR2 YFSETQ. J was trimmed by 7 bases and V by 1 base; bases with no gene match: 11. The CDR3 totals 16 residues. As DNA, the CDR3 is TGCGCCAGCAGCTTGACCGGTGACAGGGCTAATAATGAGCAGTTCTTC. This sequence encodes CASSLTGDRANNEQFF. Full variable domain (remainder filled in from reference TRBV5-1 and TRBJ2-1): KAGVTQTPRYLIKTRGQQVTLSCSPISGHRSVSWYQQTPGQGLQFLFEYFSETQRNKGNFPGRFSGRQFSNSRSEMNVSTLELGDSALYLCASSLTGDRANNEQFFGPGTRLTVL.

The gene calls are TRBV7-6 and TRBJ2-1; D is perhaps TRBD1 (6 bases). Germline CDR1 reads SGHVS; CDR2 reads FNYEAQ. The V end lost 3 bases, the J end lost 6 bases, and 6 bases lay between the germline ends. The CDR3 extends over 12 amino acids. Here the CDR3 DNA reads TGTGCCAGCAGCTTGGGGGCCAATGAGCAGTTCTTC. It yields the protein CASSLGANEQFF.

The chain couples TRBV11-3 to TRBJ1-1, with 8 positions matching TRBD1. Germline values: CDR1 SGHNT, CDR2 YENEEA. The ends lost 5 bases at V and 1 base at J; junction bases unmatched: 3. The CDR3 is 14 amino acids. As DNA, the CDR3 is TGTGCCAGCAGCCCAGGACAGGGGAACACTGAAGCTTTCTTT. Protein sequence: CASSPGQGNTEAFF. The full variable domain, with the rest looked up from reference TRBV11-3 and TRBJ1-1, is EAGVVQSPRYKIIEKKQPVAFWCNPISGHNTLYWYLQNLGQGPELLIRYENEEAVDDSQLPKDRFSAERLKGVDSTLKIQPAELGDSAVYLCASSPGQGNTEAFFGQGTRLTVV.

The chain joins TRBV2 to TRBJ2-3; 13 bases fit TRBD2. Looked up from germline, CDR1 is SNHLY and CDR2 is FYNNEI. V shed 10 bases, J shed 6 bases, and the junction held 10 bases outside the gene matches. The CDR3 loop spans 15 amino acids. This CDR3 is CAILIGTSGADTQYF. The DNA for the CDR3 is TGTGCCATACTCATTGGGACTAGCGGGGCCGATACGCAGTATTTT.

This clone was counted only a few times. The J gene is TRBJ1-2, the V gene TRBV12-2; the DNA was not compared with TRBD1, the D call given in the table. TRBV12-2 is assigned pseudogene status. The CDR3 is made up of 15 amino acids. CDR3 sequence: CASRLVSAGVDGYTF. CDR3 DNA: TGTGCAAGTCGCTTAGTCTCGGCAGGGGTGGATGGCTACACCTTC.

This chain links TRBV10-3 with TRBJ1-5; D is unresolved. Trimming removed 2 bases at V and 4 bases at J, with 3 bases between. The CDR3 contains 12 residues. Germline lookup yields CDR1 ENHRY and CDR2 SYGVKD. The CDR3 sequence: CAISEQNQPQHF. Written as DNA, the CDR3 is TGTGCCATCAGTGAGCAAAATCAGCCCCAGCATTTT.

The V gene is TRBV6-5, the J gene TRBJ2-1; D is undetermined. Germline values: CDR1 MNHEY, CDR2 SVGAGI. The CDR3 spans 14 residues. Trimming pared 11 bases from V and 6 bases from J, leaving 20 bases between. CDR3 bases: TGTGCCTGCTACACCTTGGGCCGCGTCAATGAGCAGTTCTTC. It translates to CACYTLGRVNEQFF.

The chain carries TRBV5-1 and TRBJ2-5, with TRBD2 identical over 8 bases. The CDR3 has 15 residues. In germline, CDR1 is SGHRS, CDR2 YFSETQ. Germline trimming cut 2 bases from V and 5 bases from J; bases unmatched to any gene: 8. The CDR3 here is CASSFLPGGRETQYF. The CDR3 DNA reads TGCGCCAGCAGCTTTTTGCCGGGGGGGCGGGAGACCCAGTACTTC.

J is TRBJ2-3 and V is TRBV19; possibly TRBD2 for D (6 bases). The germline V gene has CDR1 LNHDA and CDR2 SQIVND (reference sequence). This CDR3 spans 18 amino acids. V lost 4 bases, J lost 4 bases, and 24 bases lay in between. The CDR3 DNA sequence: TGTGCCAGTAGTAGCCCGACCCGGGACTGGCTCACCCCAGATACGCAGTATTTT. This encodes CASSSPTRDWLTPDTQYF.

The chain couples TRBV5-1 to TRBJ1-5, with 7 bases identical to TRBD1. The CDR3 loop spans 15 amino acids. V dropped 0 bases and J dropped 7; count of bases not matched to a gene: 7. Germline-derived CDR1 and CDR2 are SGHRS and YFSETQ. The CDR3 DNA is TGCGCCAGCAGCTTGGGACAGGGAGTGCACCAGCCCCAGCATTTT. Protein product: CASSLGQGVHQPQHF.

The chain couples TRBV6-6 to TRBJ1-1, with TRBD1 identical over 10 bases. After removal of 0 bases from V and 4 bases from J, the junction contained 5 bases not matched to a gene. This CDR3 has 16 residues. Germline V lookup: CDR1 MNHNY, CDR2 SVGAGI (reference sequence). The CDR3 reads CASSYSGTGASTEAFF. In nucleotides, the CDR3 is TGTGCCAGCAGTTACTCAGGGACAGGGGCGAGCACTGAAGCTTTCTTT.

The V gene is TRBV6-5, the J gene TRBJ2-7, with TRBD1 identical over 8 bases. The CDR3 is made up of 15 amino acids. Germline CDR1 MNHEY, CDR2 SVGAGI. The J segment lost 0 bases and the V segment lost 7 bases, leaving 8 bases of the junction unmatched. This CDR3 reads CASNTGTGFSYEQYF. As DNA, the CDR3 is TGTGCCAGCAATACGGGGACAGGCTTCTCCTACGAGCAGTACTTC.

This chain joins TRBV5-1 and TRBJ2-7; 7 bases are shared with TRBD1. V lost 4 bases and J lost 0; bases outside the gene matches: 7. Germline V gene lookup returns CDR1 SGHRS and CDR2 YFSETQ. This CDR3 is 15 amino acids long. The CDR3 spells CASSPTGSSSYEQYF. The CDR3 DNA follows: TGCGCCAGCAGCCCGACAGGGTCGAGCTCCTACGAGCAGTACTTC.